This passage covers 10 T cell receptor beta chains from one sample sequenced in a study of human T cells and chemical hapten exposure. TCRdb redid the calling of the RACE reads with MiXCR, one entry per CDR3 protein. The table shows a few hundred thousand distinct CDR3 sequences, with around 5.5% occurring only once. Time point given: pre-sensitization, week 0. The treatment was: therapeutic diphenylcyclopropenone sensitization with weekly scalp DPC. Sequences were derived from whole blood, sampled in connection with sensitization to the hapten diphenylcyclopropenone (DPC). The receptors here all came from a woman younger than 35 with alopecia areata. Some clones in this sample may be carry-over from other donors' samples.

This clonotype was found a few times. The DNA for the CDR3 is TGTGCCAGCAGTGACGTGCGCGGGGGGGCGTGGGAGCTGTTTTTT. Its protein product is CASSDVRGGAWELFF. The chain employs TRBV28 and TRBJ2-2; 9 positions agree with TRBD2. The CDR3 has 15 amino acids. Germline trimming cut 5 bases from V and 9 bases from J; bases unmatched to any gene: 10. Germline V gene data show CDR1 as MDHEN and CDR2 as SYDVKM.

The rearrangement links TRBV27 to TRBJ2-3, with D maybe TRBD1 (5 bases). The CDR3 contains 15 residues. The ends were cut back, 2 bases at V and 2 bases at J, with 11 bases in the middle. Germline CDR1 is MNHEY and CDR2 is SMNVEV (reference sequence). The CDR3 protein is CASSLVGPYTDTQYF. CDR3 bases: TGTGCCAGCAGTTTAGTGGGGCCCTACACAGATACGCAGTATTTT.

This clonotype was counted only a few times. CDR3 bases: TGTGCCAGCAGCCAGTTGATGAACACTGAAGCTTTCTTT. It codes for CASSQLMNTEAFF. V and J are TRBV3-1 and TRBJ1-1; D is ambiguous. This CDR3 has 13 residues. Germline assignment: CDR1 LGHDT and CDR2 YNNKEL (reference sequence). V was cut by 3 bases and J by 0 bases, with 5 bases left in between.

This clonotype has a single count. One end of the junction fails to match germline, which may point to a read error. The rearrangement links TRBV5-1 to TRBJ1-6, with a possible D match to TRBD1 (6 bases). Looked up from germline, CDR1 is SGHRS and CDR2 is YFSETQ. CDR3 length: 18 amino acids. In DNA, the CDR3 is TGCACCAGCAGCCCGTCACGGACAGCTGCCCGTCCAAATTCACCCCTCCACTTT. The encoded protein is CTSSPSRTAARPNSPLHF.

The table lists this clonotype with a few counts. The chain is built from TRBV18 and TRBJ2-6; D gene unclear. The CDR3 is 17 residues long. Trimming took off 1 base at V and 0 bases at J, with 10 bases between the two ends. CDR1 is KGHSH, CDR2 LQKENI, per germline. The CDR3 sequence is CASSPLPESSGANVLTF. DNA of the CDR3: TGTGCCAGCTCACCACTTCCCGAGAGCTCTGGGGCCAACGTCCTGACTTTC.

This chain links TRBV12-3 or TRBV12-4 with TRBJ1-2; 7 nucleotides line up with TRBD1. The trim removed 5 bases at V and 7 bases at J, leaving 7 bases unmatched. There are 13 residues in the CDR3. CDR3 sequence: CASSPTGFAGYTF. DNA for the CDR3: TGTGCCAGCAGTCCGACAGGGTTCGCTGGCTACACCTTC.

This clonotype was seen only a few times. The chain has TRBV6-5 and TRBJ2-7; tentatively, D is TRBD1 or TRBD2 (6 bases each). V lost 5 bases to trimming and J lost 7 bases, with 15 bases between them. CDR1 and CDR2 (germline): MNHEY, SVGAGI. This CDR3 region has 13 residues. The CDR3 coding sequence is TGTGCCAGCAGTAGACCTCAAGGGGGGGAGCAGTACTTC. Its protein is CASSRPQGGEQYF.

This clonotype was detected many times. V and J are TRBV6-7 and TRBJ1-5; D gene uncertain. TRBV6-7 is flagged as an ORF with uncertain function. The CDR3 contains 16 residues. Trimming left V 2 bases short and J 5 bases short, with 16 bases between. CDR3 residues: CASSYAEDGLYQPQHF. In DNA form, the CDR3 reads TGTGCCAGCAGTTACGCGGAGGACGGTCTATATCAGCCCCAGCATTTT.

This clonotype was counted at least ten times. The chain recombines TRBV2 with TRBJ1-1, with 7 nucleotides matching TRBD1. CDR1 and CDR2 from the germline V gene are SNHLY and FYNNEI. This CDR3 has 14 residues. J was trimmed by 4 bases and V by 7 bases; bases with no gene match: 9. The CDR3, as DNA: TGTGCCAGCACAAGGGACAGTGGGGGCACTGAAGCTTTCTTT. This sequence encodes CASTRDSGGTEAFF.

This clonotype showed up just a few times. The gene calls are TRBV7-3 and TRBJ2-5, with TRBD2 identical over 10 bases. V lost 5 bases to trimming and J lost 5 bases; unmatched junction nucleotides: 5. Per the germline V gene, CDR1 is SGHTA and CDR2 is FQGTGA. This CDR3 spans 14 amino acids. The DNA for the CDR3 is TGTGCCAGCAGCCCGGGACTAGCGTCCGAGACCCAGTACTTC. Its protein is CASSPGLASETQYF.